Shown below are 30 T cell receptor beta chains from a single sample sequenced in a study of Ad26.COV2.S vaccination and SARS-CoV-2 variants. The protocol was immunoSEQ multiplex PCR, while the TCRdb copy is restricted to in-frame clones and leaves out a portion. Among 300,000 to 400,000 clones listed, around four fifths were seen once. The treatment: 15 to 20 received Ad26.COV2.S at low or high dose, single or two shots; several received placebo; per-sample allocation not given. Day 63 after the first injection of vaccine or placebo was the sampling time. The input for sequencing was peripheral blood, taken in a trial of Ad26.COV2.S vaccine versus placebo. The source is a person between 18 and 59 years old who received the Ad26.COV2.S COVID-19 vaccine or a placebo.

CDR3 DNA: TGCAGCGTTCGTTCCGGGAACACTGAAGCTTTCTTT. Translating gives CSVRSGNTEAFF. The rearrangement joins TRBV29-1 to TRBJ1-1; D is unclear. Germline CDR1 is SQVTM and CDR2 is ANQGSEA. The CDR3 has 12 residues. With 5 bases removed from V and 1 base from J, the gap between germline ends came to 8 bases.

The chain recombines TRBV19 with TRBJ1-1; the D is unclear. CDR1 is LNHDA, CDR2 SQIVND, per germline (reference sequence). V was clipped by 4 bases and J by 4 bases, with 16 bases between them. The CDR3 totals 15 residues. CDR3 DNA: TGTGCCAGTAGTAAAGAGGGTTATAGTACCACTGAAGCTTTCTTT. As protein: CASSKEGYSTTEAFF.

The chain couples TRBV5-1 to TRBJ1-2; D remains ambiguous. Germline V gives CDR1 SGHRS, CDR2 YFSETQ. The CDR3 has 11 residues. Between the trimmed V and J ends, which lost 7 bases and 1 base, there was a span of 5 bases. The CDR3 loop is CASRDNYGYTF. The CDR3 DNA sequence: TGCGCCAGCCGCGATAACTATGGCTACACCTTC.

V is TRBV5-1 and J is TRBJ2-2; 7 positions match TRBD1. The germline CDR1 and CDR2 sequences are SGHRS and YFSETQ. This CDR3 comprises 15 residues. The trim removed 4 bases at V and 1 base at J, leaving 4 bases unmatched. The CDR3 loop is CASSKNRGNTGELFF. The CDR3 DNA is TGCGCCAGCAGCAAGAACAGGGGGAACACCGGGGAGCTGTTTTTT.

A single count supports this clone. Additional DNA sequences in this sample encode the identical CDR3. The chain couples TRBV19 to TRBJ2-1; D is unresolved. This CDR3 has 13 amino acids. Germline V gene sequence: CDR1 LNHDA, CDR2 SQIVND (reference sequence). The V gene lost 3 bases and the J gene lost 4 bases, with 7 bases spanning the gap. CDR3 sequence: CASSISVYNEQFF. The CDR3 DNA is TGTGCCAGTAGTATTTCAGTATACAATGAGCAGTTCTTC.

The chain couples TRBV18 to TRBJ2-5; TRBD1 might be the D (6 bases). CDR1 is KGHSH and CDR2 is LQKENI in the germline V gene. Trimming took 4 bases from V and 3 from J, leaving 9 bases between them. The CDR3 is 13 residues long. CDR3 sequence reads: CASSQNREETQYF. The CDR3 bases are TGTGCCAGCTCACAAAACAGGGAAGAGACCCAGTACTTC.

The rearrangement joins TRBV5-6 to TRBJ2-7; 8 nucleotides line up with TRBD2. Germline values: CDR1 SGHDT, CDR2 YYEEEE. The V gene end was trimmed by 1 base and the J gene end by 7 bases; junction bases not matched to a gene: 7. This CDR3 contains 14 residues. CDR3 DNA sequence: TGTGCCAGCAGCTTGCGGCGGGGGGCCGGGGAGCAGTACTTC. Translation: CASSLRRGAGEQYF.

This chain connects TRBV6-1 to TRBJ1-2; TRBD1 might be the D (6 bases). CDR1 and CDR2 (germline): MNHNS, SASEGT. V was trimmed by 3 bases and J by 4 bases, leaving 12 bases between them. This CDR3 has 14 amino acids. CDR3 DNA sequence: TGTGCCAGCAGTGATAGGGGGGCTGGCTATGGCTACACCTTC. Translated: CASSDRGAGYGYTF.

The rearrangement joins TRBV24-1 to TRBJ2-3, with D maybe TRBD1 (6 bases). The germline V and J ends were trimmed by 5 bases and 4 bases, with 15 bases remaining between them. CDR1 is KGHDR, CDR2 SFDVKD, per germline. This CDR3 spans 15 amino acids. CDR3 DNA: TGTGCCACCAGTGCGGGGCAGGGGATGTCAGATACGCAGTATTTT. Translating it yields CATSAGQGMSDTQYF.

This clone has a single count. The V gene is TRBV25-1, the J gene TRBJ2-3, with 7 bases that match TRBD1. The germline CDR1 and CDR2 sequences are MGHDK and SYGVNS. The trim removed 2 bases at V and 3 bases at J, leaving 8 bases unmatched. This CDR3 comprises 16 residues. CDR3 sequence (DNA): TGTGCCAGCAGTGAAACAGGGGAGAGGGGTACAGATACGCAGTATTTT. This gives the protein CASSETGERGTDTQYF.

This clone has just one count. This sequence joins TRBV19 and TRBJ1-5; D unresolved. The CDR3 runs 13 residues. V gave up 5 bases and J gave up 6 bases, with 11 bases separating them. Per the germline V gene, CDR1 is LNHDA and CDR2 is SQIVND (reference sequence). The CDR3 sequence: CASSPAGLQPQHF. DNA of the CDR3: TGTGCCAGTAGTCCCGCCGGGCTTCAGCCCCAGCATTTT.

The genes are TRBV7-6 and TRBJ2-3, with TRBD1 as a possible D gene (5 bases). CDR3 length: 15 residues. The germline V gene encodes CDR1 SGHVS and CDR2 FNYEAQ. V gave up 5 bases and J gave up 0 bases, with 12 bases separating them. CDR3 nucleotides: TGTGCCAGCAGCCTTGACAGTACTAGCACAGATACGCAGTATTTT. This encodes CASSLDSTSTDTQYF.

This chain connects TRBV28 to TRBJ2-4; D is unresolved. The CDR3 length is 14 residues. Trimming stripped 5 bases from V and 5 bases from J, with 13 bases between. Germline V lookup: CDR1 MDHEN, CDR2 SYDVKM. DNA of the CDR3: TGTGCCAGCAGTGCCATGAAAGGAGAAAACATTCAGTACTTC. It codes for CASSAMKGENIQYF.

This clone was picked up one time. The CDR3 nucleotides read TGTGCCAGCAGCTTAGGCCGACAGGGAGGCACTTACGAGCAGTACTTC. It yields the protein CASSLGRQGGTYEQYF. This chain uses TRBV7-9 with TRBJ2-7; possible D gene TRBD1, 7 bases. Trimming removed 1 base from V and 4 bases from J, with 17 bases in between. The CDR3 is 16 amino acids. From germline, CDR1 is SEHNR and CDR2 FQNEAQ (reference sequence).

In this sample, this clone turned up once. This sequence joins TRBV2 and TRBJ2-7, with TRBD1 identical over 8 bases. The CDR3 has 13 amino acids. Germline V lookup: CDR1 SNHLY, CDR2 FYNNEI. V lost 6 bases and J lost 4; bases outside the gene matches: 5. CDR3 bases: TGTGCCAGCAGCCGGGACAGGATTTACGAGCAGTACTTC. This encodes CASSRDRIYEQYF.

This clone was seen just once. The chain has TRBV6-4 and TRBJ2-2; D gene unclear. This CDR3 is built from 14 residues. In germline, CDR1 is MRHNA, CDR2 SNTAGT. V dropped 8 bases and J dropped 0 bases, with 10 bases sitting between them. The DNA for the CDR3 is TGTGCCAGCGAGTTGGCGGCGAACACCGGGGAGCTGTTTTTT. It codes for CASELAANTGELFF.

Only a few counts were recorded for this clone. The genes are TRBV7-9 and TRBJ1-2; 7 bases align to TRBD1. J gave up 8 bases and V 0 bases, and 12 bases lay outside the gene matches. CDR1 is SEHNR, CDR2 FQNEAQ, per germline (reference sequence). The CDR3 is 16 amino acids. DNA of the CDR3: TGTGCCAGCAGCTTAGCAGGGGCAGGGGGTTTAAGGGGCTACACCTTC. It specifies CASSLAGAGGLRGYTF. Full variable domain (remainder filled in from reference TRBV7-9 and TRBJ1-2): DTGVSQNPRHKITKRGQNVTFRCDPISEHNRLYWYRQTLGQGPEFLTYFQNEAQLEKSRLLSDRFSAERPKGSFSTLEIQRTEQGDSAMYLCASSLAGAGGLRGYTFGSGTRLTVV.

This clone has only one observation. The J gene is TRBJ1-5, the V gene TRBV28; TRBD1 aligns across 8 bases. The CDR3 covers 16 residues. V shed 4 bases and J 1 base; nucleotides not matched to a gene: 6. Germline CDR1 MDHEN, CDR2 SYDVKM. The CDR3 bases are TGTGCCAGCAGTTCCCTTGGACAGGGAAGCAATCAGCCCCAGCATTTT. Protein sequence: CASSSLGQGSNQPQHF. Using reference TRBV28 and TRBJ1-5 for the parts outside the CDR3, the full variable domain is DVKVTQSSRYLVKRTGEKVFLECVQDMDHENMFWYRQDPGLGLRLIYFSYDVKMKEKGDIPEGYSVSREKKERFSLILESASTNQTSMYLCASSSLGQGSNQPQHFGDGTRLSIL.

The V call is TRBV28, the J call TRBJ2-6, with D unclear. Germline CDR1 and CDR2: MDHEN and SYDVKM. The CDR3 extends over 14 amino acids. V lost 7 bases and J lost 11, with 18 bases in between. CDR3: CASTEQLTAYVLTF. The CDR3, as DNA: TGTGCCAGCACTGAACAGCTTACCGCTTACGTCCTGACTTTC.

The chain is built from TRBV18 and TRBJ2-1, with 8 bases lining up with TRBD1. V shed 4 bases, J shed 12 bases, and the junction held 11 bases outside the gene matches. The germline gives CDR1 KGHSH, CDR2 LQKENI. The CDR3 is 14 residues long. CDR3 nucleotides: TGTGCCAGCTCACAGGCGACAGGGGATTTAGCGCAGTTCTTC. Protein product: CASSQATGDLAQFF.

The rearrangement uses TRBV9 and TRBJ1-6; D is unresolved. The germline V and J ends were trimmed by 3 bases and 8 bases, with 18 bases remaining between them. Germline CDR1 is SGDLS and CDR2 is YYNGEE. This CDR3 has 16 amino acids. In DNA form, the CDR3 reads TGTGCCAGCAGCGGGGGTGGGAGTAGCGGGGATTCACCCCTCCACTTT. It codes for CASSGGGSSGDSPLHF.

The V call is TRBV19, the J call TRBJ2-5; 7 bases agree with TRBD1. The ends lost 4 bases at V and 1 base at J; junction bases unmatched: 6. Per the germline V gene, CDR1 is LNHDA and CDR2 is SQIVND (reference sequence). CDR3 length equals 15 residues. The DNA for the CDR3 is TGTGCCAGTAGTAGCCTAGGGACAGCCCAAGAGACCCAGTACTTC. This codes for CASSSLGTAQETQYF.

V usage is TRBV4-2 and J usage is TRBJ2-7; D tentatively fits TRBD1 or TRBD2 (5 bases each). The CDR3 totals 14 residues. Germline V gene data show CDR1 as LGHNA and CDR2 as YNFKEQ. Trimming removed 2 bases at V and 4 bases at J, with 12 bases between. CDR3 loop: CASSQSRDGYEQYF. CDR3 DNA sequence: TGTGCCAGCAGCCAAAGCCGGGACGGTTACGAGCAGTACTTC.

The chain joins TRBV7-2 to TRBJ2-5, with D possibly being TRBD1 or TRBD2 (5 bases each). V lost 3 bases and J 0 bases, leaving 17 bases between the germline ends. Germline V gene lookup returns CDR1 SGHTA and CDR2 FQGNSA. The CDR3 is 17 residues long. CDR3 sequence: CASSFPRDGRYQETQYF. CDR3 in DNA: TGTGCCAGCAGCTTCCCTCGGGACGGCCGTTACCAAGAGACCCAGTACTTC.

Here the CDR3 reads CASSPVLAGGLQETQYF. As DNA, the CDR3 is TGTGCCAGCAGCCCCGTACTAGCGGGGGGGCTCCAAGAGACCCAGTACTTC. This rearrangement joins TRBV4-2 to TRBJ2-5; the match to TRBD2 covers 13 bases. CDR1 is LGHNA and CDR2 is YNFKEQ in the germline V gene. V lost 4 bases to trimming and J lost 1 base; unmatched junction nucleotides: 6. The CDR3 extends over 17 amino acids.

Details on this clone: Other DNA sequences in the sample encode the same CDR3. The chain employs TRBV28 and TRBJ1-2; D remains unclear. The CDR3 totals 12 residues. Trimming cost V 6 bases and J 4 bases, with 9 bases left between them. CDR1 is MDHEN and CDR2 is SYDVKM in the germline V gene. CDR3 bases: TGTGCCAGCAGCCCCGGAGGCTATGGCTACACCTTC. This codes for CASSPGGYGYTF.

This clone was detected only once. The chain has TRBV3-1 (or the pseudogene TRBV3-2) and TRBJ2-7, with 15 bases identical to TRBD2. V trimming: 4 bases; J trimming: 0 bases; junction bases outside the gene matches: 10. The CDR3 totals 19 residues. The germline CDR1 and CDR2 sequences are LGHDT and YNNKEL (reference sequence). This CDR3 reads CASSPKVPGLAGGSYEQYF. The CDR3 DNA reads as TGTGCCAGCAGCCCCAAAGTCCCGGGACTAGCGGGGGGCTCCTACGAGCAGTACTTC.

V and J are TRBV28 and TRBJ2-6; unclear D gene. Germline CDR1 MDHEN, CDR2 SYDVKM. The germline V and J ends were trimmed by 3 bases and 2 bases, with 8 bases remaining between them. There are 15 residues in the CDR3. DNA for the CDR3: TGTGCCAGCAGTTTGTGGAATGCTGGGGCCAACGTCCTGACTTTC. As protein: CASSLWNAGANVLTF.

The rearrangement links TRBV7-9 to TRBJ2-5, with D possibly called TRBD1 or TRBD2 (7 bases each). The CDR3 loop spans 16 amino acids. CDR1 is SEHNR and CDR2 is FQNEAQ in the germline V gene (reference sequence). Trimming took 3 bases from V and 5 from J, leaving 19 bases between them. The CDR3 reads CASSFVDREGEETQYF. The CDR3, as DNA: TGTGCCAGCAGCTTTGTTGACAGGGAGGGGGAGGAGACCCAGTACTTC.

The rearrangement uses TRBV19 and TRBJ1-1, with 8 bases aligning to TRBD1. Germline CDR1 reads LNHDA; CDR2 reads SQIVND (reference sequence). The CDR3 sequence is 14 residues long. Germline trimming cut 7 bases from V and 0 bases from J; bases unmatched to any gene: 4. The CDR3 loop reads CASKKDRVNTEAFF. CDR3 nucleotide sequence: TGTGCCAGTAAGAAGGACAGGGTGAACACTGAAGCTTTCTTT.